This TCR beta chain was retrieved from a study of T cells after yellow fever vaccination. The CDR3 covers 12 residues. V was clipped by 8 bases and J by 1 base, with 8 bases between them. The germline V gene has CDR1 ENHRY and CDR2 SYGVKD. Turning to this clonotype: The antigen remains unidentified.

Whole-study results and caveats: Only a small proportion of the clonotypes turned up in both the CD4 and the CD8 compartments, likely arising from convergent recombination.

TCRdb ran MiXCR on the 5' RACE reads and lists one entry per CDR3 protein. The sample includes some 350,000 distinct CDR3 sequences, around a tenth seen only once; the top ten take around 19%. The sequences come from PBMCs, collected on the day of the first yellow fever vaccination. The J gene is TRBJ1-2, the V gene TRBV10-3, with D unclear. The source is a man aged 18-30 years who received the YFV17D yellow fever vaccine. CDR3 DNA sequence: TGTGCCATCTCGGACGGTAACTATGGCTACACCTTC. Protein: CAISDGNYGYTF.